The clone carrying this T cell receptor beta chain was detected only a few times. Antigen specificity is unknown. The data belong to a study of naive and memory T cell subsets. Study-level findings and limits: Possibly reflecting memory cells re-expressing CD45RA, a few larger clonotypes occurred in naive repertoires, especially CD8.

The CDR3 has 11 amino acids. V dropped 4 bases and J dropped 9 bases, with 7 bases sitting between them. The beta constant-region primer was an equimolar mix of two oligonucleotides covering TRBC1 and TRBC2. Four rounds of PCR amplified the ligated cDNA using nested alpha and beta constant-region primers plus SP2. TCRdb reanalysed the UMI-ligation and nested PCR reads using MiXCR and keeps one entry per CDR3 protein. Among over 90,000 distinct CDR3 sequences listed, 10% to 12% were seen once. The clonotype originates from a human donor in good health. The V and J genes are TRBV12-3 or TRBV12-4 and TRBJ1-5, with D unresolved. The sequenced sample consisted of naive CD4+ T cells from blood. The DNA for the CDR3 is TGTGCCAGCAGTTCCTCGGGGCCCCAGCATTTT. Translation: CASSSSGPQHF.